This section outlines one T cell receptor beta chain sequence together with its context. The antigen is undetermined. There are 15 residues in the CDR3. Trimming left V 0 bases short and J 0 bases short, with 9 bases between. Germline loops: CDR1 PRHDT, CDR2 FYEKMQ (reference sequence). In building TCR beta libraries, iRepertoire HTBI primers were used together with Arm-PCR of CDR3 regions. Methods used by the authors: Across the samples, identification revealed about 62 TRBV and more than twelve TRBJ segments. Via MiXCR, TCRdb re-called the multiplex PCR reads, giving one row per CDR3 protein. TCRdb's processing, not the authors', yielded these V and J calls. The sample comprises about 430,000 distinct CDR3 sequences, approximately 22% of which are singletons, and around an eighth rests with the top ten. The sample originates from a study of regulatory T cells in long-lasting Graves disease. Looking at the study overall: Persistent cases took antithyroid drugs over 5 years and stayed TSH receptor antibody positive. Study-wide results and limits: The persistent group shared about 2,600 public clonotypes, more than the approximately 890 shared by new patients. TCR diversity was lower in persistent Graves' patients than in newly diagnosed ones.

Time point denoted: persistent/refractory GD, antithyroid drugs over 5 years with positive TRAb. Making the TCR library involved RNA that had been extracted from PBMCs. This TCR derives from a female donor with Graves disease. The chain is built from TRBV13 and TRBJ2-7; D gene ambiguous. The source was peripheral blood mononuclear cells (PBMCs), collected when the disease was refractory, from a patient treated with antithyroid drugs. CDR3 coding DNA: TGTGCCAGCAGCTTAGGGGTCTCTAGCTCCTACGAGCAGTACTTC. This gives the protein CASSLGVSSSYEQYF.